Listed here are 25 T cell receptor beta chains from one sample, sequenced in a study of T-cell memory formation after mild COVID-19. In TCRdb, the 5' RACE reads were re-called with MiXCR into one record per CDR3 protein. Here the sample spans around 300,000 distinct CDR3 sequences, about 13% being singletons. Sequencing used PBMCs or a T cell subset sorted from them (not recorded which). The receptors shown here come from a man aged 18 to 29 who had mild COVID-19 (a few samples of this study predate the infection). Cell type and time point are not known.

The gene calls are TRBV20-1 and TRBJ2-2; weak D call: TRBD1 (6 bases). The V gene lost 1 base and the J gene lost 3 bases, with 9 bases spanning the gap. The CDR3 loop spans 14 amino acids. The germline V gene has CDR1 DFQATT and CDR2 SNEGSKA (reference sequence). CDR3 in amino acids: CSARAHRDTGELFF. The CDR3 DNA sequence: TGCAGTGCTAGAGCTCACAGGGACACCGGGGAGCTGTTTTTT.

V is TRBV7-2 and J is TRBJ2-5; D is undetermined. The CDR3 sequence is 15 residues long. The V end was cut by 3 bases, the J end by 0 bases, with 11 bases between. Germline assignment: CDR1 SGHTA and CDR2 FQGNSA. The CDR3 sequence: CASSFSLENQETQYF. In nucleotides, the CDR3 is TGTGCCAGCAGCTTTAGCCTCGAAAACCAAGAGACCCAGTACTTC. Together with reference TRBV7-2 and TRBJ2-5, the CDR3 gives the full variable domain: GAGVSQSPSNKVTEKGKDVELRCDPISGHTALYWYRQSLGQGLEFLIYFQGNSAPDKSGLPSDRFSAERTGGSVSTLTIQRTQQEDSAVYLCASSFSLENQETQYFGPGTRLLVL.

This clonotype has just a few counts. In DNA, the CDR3 is TGTGCCAGCAGTCCTAGGGCTAGCGGGGGGTTCTCCTACGAGCAGTACTTC. Translating it yields CASSPRASGGFSYEQYF. J is TRBJ2-7 and V is TRBV7-2; 11 nucleotides line up with TRBD2. Trimming took 6 bases from V and 0 from J; bases not matched to a gene: 10. CDR3 size: 17 residues. Per the germline V gene, CDR1 is SGHTA and CDR2 is FQGNSA.

This clonotype was picked up a small number of times. The chain has TRBV5-6 and TRBJ2-1, with TRBD2 matching over 7 bases. V gave up 3 bases and J gave up 3 bases; unmatched junction bases: 9. The CDR3 loop spans 16 amino acids. CDR1 is SGHDT, CDR2 YYEEEE, per germline. In nucleotides, the CDR3 is TGTGCCAGCAGCTCAAATACACGGGGGGACTACAATGAGCAGTTCTTC. Translation gives CASSSNTRGDYNEQFF.

In its sample, this clonotype is medium-sized. V is TRBV5-1 and J is TRBJ2-2, with D unclear. Germline V gene sequence: CDR1 SGHRS, CDR2 YFSETQ. V shed 2 bases and J shed 1 base, with 3 bases lying between them. This CDR3 contains 13 residues. Written as DNA, the CDR3 is TGCGCCAGCAGCTTAGGGAACACCGGGGAGCTGTTTTTT. Protein sequence: CASSLGNTGELFF.

This chain uses TRBV18 with TRBJ2-7, with 10 bases fitting TRBD2. This CDR3 spans 16 amino acids. Germline CDR1 KGHSH, CDR2 LQKENI. The ends lost 6 bases at V and 0 bases at J; junction bases unmatched: 8. The CDR3 loop is CASSPTLAGVSYEQYF. The CDR3 DNA sequence: TGTGCCAGCTCTCCAACGCTAGCGGGGGTCTCCTACGAGCAGTACTTC.

This clonotype showed up just a few times. This chain links TRBV6-6 with TRBJ2-1, with 8 nucleotides matching TRBD2. The germline V gene has CDR1 MNHNY and CDR2 SVGAGI (reference sequence). The CDR3 covers 17 residues. After removal of 2 bases from V and 7 bases from J, the junction contained 13 bases not matched to a gene. The CDR3 DNA follows: TGTGCCAGCAGTTACAGTTGGGGACTAGTGTCAGGGAATGAGCAGTTCTTC. Protein sequence: CASSYSWGLVSGNEQFF.

The V gene is TRBV10-2, the J gene TRBJ2-7; D uncertain. Between the trimmed V and J ends, which lost 4 bases and 4 bases, there was a span of 14 bases. This CDR3 has 14 amino acids. Germline values: CDR1 WSHSY, CDR2 SAAADI. CDR3 loop: CASSVGHILYEQYF. The CDR3 nucleotides read TGCGCCAGCAGTGTCGGCCACATCCTATACGAGCAGTACTTC.

Comments on this clonotype: A much bigger clone sits one base away, suggesting this may be a read error. V is TRBV6-5 and J is TRBJ2-1, with a weak D call TRBD2 (5 bases). Germline CDR1 and CDR2: MNHEY and SVGAGI. This CDR3 has 14 amino acids. DNA of the CDR3: TGTGCCAGCAGGCGAGCATGGCCCGGGGTTGAGCAGTTATTC. Its protein is CASRRAWPGVEQLF.

Many counts were recorded for this clonotype. The chain joins TRBV10-3 to TRBJ2-1; D is undetermined. The V gene's germline CDR1 is ENHRY and CDR2 SYGVKD. This CDR3 comprises 14 residues. V was cut by 4 bases and J by 1 base, with 8 bases left in between. The CDR3 here is CAISGGPSYNEQFF. CDR3 coding DNA: TGTGCCATCAGTGGGGGTCCTTCCTACAATGAGCAGTTCTTC.

This clonotype showed up just a few times. V gene TRBV7-9 combines with J gene TRBJ2-4; perhaps TRBD2 as D (5 bases). CDR1 is SEHNR and CDR2 is FQNEAQ in the germline V gene (reference sequence). The ends were cut back, 2 bases at V and 8 bases at J, with 13 bases in the middle. The CDR3 consists of 14 residues. The CDR3, as DNA: TGTGCCAGCAGCTTATCTGGGCGAGCGGACATTCAGTACTTC. Its translation: CASSLSGRADIQYF.

The sample holds a few counts of this clonotype. The genes are TRBV19 and TRBJ2-7, with D possibly TRBD2 on 7 matching bases. The V end lost 3 bases, the J end lost 4 bases, and 13 bases lay between the germline ends. CDR1 and CDR2 from the germline V gene are LNHDA and SQIVND (reference sequence). This CDR3 is 14 amino acids long. This CDR3 reads CASSMSGGGYEQYF. The CDR3 DNA sequence: TGTGCCAGTAGTATGTCGGGGGGCGGTTACGAGCAGTACTTC. The complete variable domain, with remaining parts taken from reference TRBV19 and TRBJ2-7, reads DGGITQSPKYLFRKEGQNVTLSCEQNLNHDAMYWYRQDPGQGLRLIYYSQIVNDFQKGDIAEGYSVSREKKESFPLTVTSAQKNPTAFYLCASSMSGGGYEQYFGPGTRLTVT.

The V call is TRBV19, the J call TRBJ1-5; D is perhaps TRBD1 (5 bases). Germline V gives CDR1 LNHDA, CDR2 SQIVND (reference sequence). The CDR3 spans 16 residues. V lost 5 bases, J lost 0 bases, and 14 bases lay in between. CDR3 sequence: CASSSGRQYSNQPQHF. DNA for the CDR3: TGTGCCAGTAGTTCGGGCAGACAGTATAGCAATCAGCCCCAGCATTTT.

This clonotype has a handful of counts. The chain combines TRBV12-3 or TRBV12-4 with TRBJ2-5; TRBD1 matches 12 bases. The V segment lost 8 bases and the J segment 5 bases; nucleotides outside the gene matches: 12. This CDR3 contains 16 residues. DNA of the CDR3: TGTGCCAGCGTAATAGCGGGGACAGGGGGCCGGGAGACCCAGTACTTC. It specifies CASVIAGTGGRETQYF.

The rearrangement joins TRBV19 to TRBJ1-1, with 8 bases identical to TRBD1. In germline, CDR1 is LNHDA, CDR2 SQIVND (reference sequence). This CDR3 is 13 amino acids long. V gave up 5 bases and J gave up 4 bases; unmatched junction bases: 3. This CDR3 is CASSVQGGTEAFF. CDR3 coding DNA: TGTGCCAGTAGTGTACAGGGGGGCACTGAAGCTTTCTTT.

In its sample, this clonotype was seen a few times. This chain links TRBV24-1 with TRBJ2-1; 9 bases map to TRBD1. The CDR3 loop spans 16 amino acids. The germline V gene encodes CDR1 KGHDR and CDR2 SFDVKD. Unmatched junction bases numbered 9, after V lost 5 bases and J lost 5 bases. CDR3 residues: CATSGSSGTGNNEQFF. The CDR3 DNA follows: TGTGCCACCAGTGGAAGCAGCGGGACAGGGAACAATGAGCAGTTCTTC.

This clonotype was seen ten or more times. One end of the junction is discordant with germline, which a read error may explain. The chain recombines TRBV6-2 or TRBV6-3 with TRBJ2-1; TRBD1 matches at 9 bases. CDR1 is MNHEY, CDR2 SVGEGT, per germline. The CDR3 contains 15 residues. The CDR3 region is CASQEGTGWFQELFF. CDR3 in DNA: TGTGCCAGCCAGGAGGGGACAGGGTGGTTCCAAGAGCTGTTCTTC.

The genes are TRBV4-3 and TRBJ1-1; 8 nucleotides agree with TRBD1. This CDR3 spans 18 amino acids. The V and J ends lost 1 base and 1 base, in that order; junction bases with no gene match: 11. Germline V gene sequence: CDR1 LGHNA, CDR2 YSLEER. The CDR3 nucleotides are TGCGCCAGCAGCCAAGCGATTTATTCAGGGGGCACGAACACTGAAGCTTTCTTT. Its protein product is CASSQAIYSGGTNTEAFF.

The rearrangement uses TRBV4-1 and TRBJ2-5; possible D gene TRBD2, 6 bases. From germline, CDR1 is MGHRA and CDR2 YSYEKL. CDR3 size: 14 residues. The V end lost 0 bases, the J end lost 5 bases, and 10 bases lay between the germline ends. In nucleotides, the CDR3 is TGCGCCAGCAGCCAAGAGTCAGGGAGGGAGACCCAGTACTTC. Residues: CASSQESGRETQYF.

This sequence joins TRBV5-1 and TRBJ2-5, with 8 bases identical to TRBD1. The CDR3 spans 15 residues. Trimming at V came to 0 bases and at J to 5 bases, leaving 6 bases not matched to a gene. The germline V gene encodes CDR1 SGHRS and CDR2 YFSETQ. CDR3 sequence reads: CASSLAGQVRETQYF. CDR3 DNA sequence: TGCGCCAGCAGCTTGGCGGGACAGGTCCGTGAGACCCAGTACTTC.

In this sample, this clonotype turned up a few times. This sequence joins TRBV5-1 and TRBJ1-3, with D possibly TRBD1 on 5 matching bases. This CDR3 spans 16 amino acids. Trimming removed 6 bases from V and 0 bases from J, with 16 bases in between. The V gene's germline CDR1 is SGHRS and CDR2 YFSETQ. In DNA, the CDR3 is TGCGCCAGCACAGAACAGGCTACCAGCTCTGGAAACACCATATATTTT. Its translation is CASTEQATSSGNTIYF.

This clonotype was counted between two and nine times. The chain uses TRBV4-3 and TRBJ1-2; D is possibly TRBD1 (5 bases). Per the germline V gene, CDR1 is LGHNA and CDR2 is YSLEER. Between the trimmed V and J ends, which lost 3 bases and 1 base, there was a span of 9 bases. The CDR3 sequence is 14 residues long. CDR3 DNA sequence: TGCGCCAGCAGCCAGGCCGGGGGTAACTATGGCTACACCTTC. This codes for CASSQAGGNYGYTF.

The chain combines TRBV7-9 with TRBJ1-3, with D perhaps TRBD1 (6 bases). The CDR3 sequence is 15 residues long. V lost 5 bases and J 8 bases, leaving 19 bases between the germline ends. CDR1 SEHNR and CDR2 FQNEAQ come from the germline V gene (reference sequence). This CDR3 reads CASSRGDRTRDTIYF. The DNA for the CDR3 is TGTGCCAGCAGCAGAGGAGACAGGACGCGAGACACCATATATTTT.

The J gene is TRBJ1-1, the V gene TRBV7-9, with D unresolved. The germline V and J ends were trimmed by 8 bases and 1 base, with 11 bases remaining between them. This CDR3 has 13 residues. CDR1 SEHNR and CDR2 FQNEAQ come from the germline V gene (reference sequence). The CDR3: CASRQQTNTEAFF. CDR3 nucleotides: TGTGCCAGCCGGCAACAGACGAACACTGAAGCTTTCTTT.

On this clonotype: One end of the junction does not line up with germline, which may come from a read error. The chain carries TRBV25-1 and TRBJ2-1; 9 nucleotides match TRBD2. Per the germline V gene, CDR1 is MGHDK and CDR2 is SYGVNS. The CDR3 runs to 16 residues. The CDR3 sequence is CSSSEPLRGGADEQFF. The CDR3, as DNA: TGTTCCAGCAGTGAGCCCCTGCGCGGGGGGGCCGATGAGCAGTTCTTC.